This T cell receptor beta chain was obtained from a study of shared clonotypes between healthy human individuals (TCRdb year 2020). In the study overall: The cohort comprised a couple of women and three men aged 18 to 49 years. Per donor, three plates each were used for CD4 naive and CD4 memory, two for CD8 naive, and one for CD8 memory. Between about 0.9 and 8.9 billion PBMCs per donor were obtained by leukapheresis. To estimate repertoire size and how much clonotype sharing occurs between individuals, the study deeply sequenced the blood TCR repertoires of several healthy adults. To increase sequencing depth and limit assay-specific biases, TCR repertoire library preparation and sequencing were carried out by different laboratories using diverse techniques.

The CDR3 goes from the cysteine to the phenylalanine over 14 residues. Kept here is only the CDR3 DNA, which spans 42 bases and is read in frame from base 1. From a lookup of the germline V gene, CDR1 and CDR2 are MDHEN and SYDVKM. The trim is 3 bases for V and 6 bases for J, with a gap of 12 bases between the germline ends. Using the deep immunoSEQ assay, TCR CDR3 regions were amplified from genomic DNA by multiplex PCR. Extracted genomic DNA from each cell subset was spread evenly across all wells of several immunoSEQ 96-well plates, with each plate serving as a replicate. For sorted subsets, approximately 190 ng genomic DNA, equal to 30,000 to 35,000 T cell genomes, was loaded into each replicate PCR. Purified libraries were quantified with a Qubit 3.0 fluorometer, sized on a Bioanalyzer 2100, and re-quantified with the KAPA Library Quantification kit. Every immunoSEQ 96-well plate was sequenced on a separate single-read 150-cycle Illumina NextSeq 550 flow cell. In the original analysis: Because only junctional sequences without quality scores were contained in the immunoSEQ output, filtering matching that applied to full-length reads could not be performed. To assign V/J genes and CDR3, sequences were annotated against IMGT germline references using PyIR, a Python wrapper for IgBLAST v1.9. Reads were removed for weak V/J assignments (E-value above 1e-6), missing CDR3, stop codons, out-of-frame junctions, or ambiguous translated residues. V3J clonotypes were defined by identical inferred V gene, J gene, and CDR3 amino acid sequence. The percentage overlap between two repertoires was calculated by dividing the number of shared unique clonotypes by the size of the smaller repertoire. Three approaches were used to assess repertoire richness: RTK rarefaction, the Chao1 estimator, and Recon v2.1 estimates of unobserved clonotypes. OLGA was used to compute generation probabilities for all TCRbeta clonotypes that the gDNA method yielded from a few donors. In TCRdb, the immuneACCESS table is reduced to in-frame sequences with V and J assigned. These tables do not hold every clone; where another copy was compared, an unresolved V gene accounts for under half, and the others remain unexplained. V and J calls plus clone size are reproduced from that table; the DNA served to infer D and trimming. The sample profile shows about 1 million clones; more than 75% of them were found once. The ten largest clones capture approximately 0.56% of the sample.

Notes on this clone: Which antigen it targets is not known. No base quality values were provided; no much bigger clone lies one nucleotide off.

The donors were healthy, HIV-negative adults with no recently reported acute infections or vaccinations. Every donor was a Caucasian adult living in Nashville, Tennessee, USA. Magnetic negative selection was used to enrich CD4+ T cells, after which naive cells were positively selected on CD45RA and the negative fraction became the memory subset. Blood was collected by leukapheresis, and PBMCs were isolated by Ficoll-Histopaque density gradient centrifugation and then cryopreserved in liquid nitrogen vapor phase. Purity and quantity of every magnetically sorted T cell population were checked by analytical flow cytometry. Each sorted fraction had its genomic DNA isolated and then quantified by UV absorbance on a Nanodrop 2000c. Beyond this particular receptor, the publication reports: The small number of donors limited the genetic and exposure-history diversity represented. Sampling was restricted to blood, and TCR repertoires in tissues likely differ from the TCR repertoires found in blood. Even with the large sequencing depth, rarefaction of the sorted-subset datasets indicated that sequencing was incomplete. Estimated clonotype richness was generally larger for naive than for memory subsets. About 5% of naive CD4, more than 3% of naive CD8, around 2.3% of memory CD4, and approximately 0.39% of memory CD8 clonotypes were shared across a few donors. Pairwise subsampling led to the expectation that sequencing depth would affect the degree of clonotype sharing among donors. Compared with non-shared clonotypes, the clonotypes found in all four sorted-subset donors had higher generation probabilities.

Material for sequencing was memory CD4+ T cells from PBMCs. Taken with the paper, the label for cell subset or site translates to: CD45RA-negative fraction. The sequence joins TRBV28 to TRBJ1-5; no D segment can be confidently identified. The TCR was taken from a man aged 18 to 35 in good health. Some clones in this sample may be carry-over from other donors' samples. The DNA sequence follows: TGTGCCAGCAGTTTCTCGGATCAGATTCAGCCCCAGCATTTT. Its protein reads: CASSFSDQIQPQHF. Beyond the CDR3, the reference TRBV28 and TRBJ1-5 genes provide the residues; the full variable domain reads: DVKVTQSSRYLVKRTGEKVFLECVQDMDHENMFWYRQDPGLGLRLIYFSYDVKMKEKGDIPEGYSVSREKKERFSLILESASTNQTSMYLCASSFSDQIQPQHFGDGTRLSIL.